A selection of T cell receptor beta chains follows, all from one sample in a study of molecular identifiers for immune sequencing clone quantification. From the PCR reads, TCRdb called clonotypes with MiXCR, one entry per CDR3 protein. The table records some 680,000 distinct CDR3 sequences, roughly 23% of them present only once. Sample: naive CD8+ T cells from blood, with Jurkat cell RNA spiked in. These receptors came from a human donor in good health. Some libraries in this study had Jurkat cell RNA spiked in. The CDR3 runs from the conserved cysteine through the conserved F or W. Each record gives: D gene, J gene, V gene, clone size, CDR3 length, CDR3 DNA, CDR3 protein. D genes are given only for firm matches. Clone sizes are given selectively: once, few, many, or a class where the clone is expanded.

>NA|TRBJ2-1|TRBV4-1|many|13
TGCGCCAGCAGCCAAGGCCCGGGGAATGAGCAGTTCTTC
CASSQGPGNEQFF
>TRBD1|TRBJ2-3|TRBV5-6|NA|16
TGTGCCAGCAGAGGACAGGGGGGGATCTTCACAGATACGCAGTATTTT
CASRGQGGIFTDTQYF
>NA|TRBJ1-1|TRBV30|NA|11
TGTGCCTGGAGTGTCCCCCAAACAGCTTTCTTT
CAWSVPQTAFF
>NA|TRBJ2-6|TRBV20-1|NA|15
TGCAGTGCTAGAGATAGGGAAACTGGGGCCAACGTCCTGACTTTC
CSARDRETGANVLTF
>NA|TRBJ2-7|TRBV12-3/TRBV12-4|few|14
TGTGCCAGCAGTTTCATCGGGGCAGCTTACGAGCAGTACTTC
CASSFIGAAYEQYF
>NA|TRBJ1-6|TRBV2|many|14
TGTGCCAGCAGTGAAGCTCAGGGTAATTCACCCCTCCACTTT
CASSEAQGNSPLHF
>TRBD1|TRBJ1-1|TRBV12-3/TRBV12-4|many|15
TGTGCCAGCAGTAATACTGGACAGGGCCATTTTGAAGCTTTCTTT
CASSNTGQGHFEAFF
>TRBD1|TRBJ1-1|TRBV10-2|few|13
TGCGCCAGCACCACAGGGGTCAACACTGAAGCTTTCTTT
CASTTGVNTEAFF
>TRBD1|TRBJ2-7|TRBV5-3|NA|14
TGTGCCAGCAGCTTGGAGACAGGGCACTACGAGCAGTACTTC
CASSLETGHYEQYF
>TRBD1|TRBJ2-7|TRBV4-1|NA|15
TGCGCCAGCAGCCAAGATCCCGGACAGGGTCGGGAGCAGTACTTC
CASSQDPGQGREQYF
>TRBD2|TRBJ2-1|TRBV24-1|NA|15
TGTGCCACCAGTGATCCGGGACTAGCGGGGGATGAGCAGTTCTTC
CATSDPGLAGDEQFF
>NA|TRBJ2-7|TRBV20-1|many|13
TGCAGTGCTAGAGAGGGGATCTCCTACGAGCAGTACTTC
CSAREGISYEQYF
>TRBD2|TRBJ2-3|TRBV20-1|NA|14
TGCAGTGCTAGGGATAGCGGGAGGGCAGATACGCAGTATTTT
CSARDSGRADTQYF
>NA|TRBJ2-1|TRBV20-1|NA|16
TGCAGTGCTAGATATCCAGTTCAAGAGCGGTGGAATGAGCAGTTCTTC
CSARYPVQERWNEQFF
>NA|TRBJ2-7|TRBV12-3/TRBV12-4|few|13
TGTGCCAGCAGTTTATTGGGGATCTACGAGCAGTACTTC
CASSLLGIYEQYF
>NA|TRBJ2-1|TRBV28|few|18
TGTGCCAGCAGTTTAGGACACATCCGGGCCACTTCCTACAATGAGCAGTTCTTC
CASSLGHIRATSYNEQFF
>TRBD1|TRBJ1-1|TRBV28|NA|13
TGTGCCAGCAGTTACAGGGGAAGCACTGGAGCTTTCTTT
CASSYRGSTGAFF
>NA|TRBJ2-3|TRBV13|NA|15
TGTGCCAGCAGCCCTGGGACAATTAGCACAGGTACGCAGTATTTT
CASSPGTISTGTQYF